This TCR beta chain was retrieved from a study of blood T cells in healthy people across ages (dated by TCRdb to about 2015). At the level of the whole study: In model experiments, template switching captured roughly one uniquely barcoded TCR beta cDNA molecule for every two T cells. Using the same blood draw, the study looked at two additional independent replicas of 1 million unique cDNA reads for two donors, one aged 18 to 30 and the other aged 80 or older. Donors of different ages were randomly distributed across sequencing lanes to avoid experimental bias. The donors were split into four age groups: young (average about 16 years), middle-aged (roughly 39), aged (more than 60) and long-lived (roughly 77). The study measured age-related changes in TCR beta repertoire diversity using deep sequencing normalized with unique cDNA molecular identifiers.

What the authors observed across the whole study: The CMV infection status of donors was not known, potentially confounding age-related changes in expanded clonotypes. Bulk unsorted PBMC profiling prevented conclusive comparison of naive and antigen-experienced compartments. Observed TCR beta diversity correlated strongly with the percentage of naive T cells measured by flow cytometry. Compared with the aged group, the long-lived group had more naive CD4+ T cells, fewer expanded clones and increased TCR diversity, a pattern suggesting age selection. As age increased, observed TCR beta diversity per million T cells dropped in a roughly linear way, and a significant reduction was already evident by age about 40. Estimates of total diversity based on one million sequenced T cells were considered lower bounds and underestimates.

The library was prepared using 5' RACE. Sequencing was performed on an Illumina HiSeq 2500. A second PCR of roughly 7 to 11 cycles was performed with a sample-barcoded 5' primer and a J-beta primer mix. A template-switch 5' adaptor carrying 12 random nucleotides introduced a unique molecular identifier onto each TCR beta cDNA molecule. Each sample yielded at least 3 million CDR3-containing paired-end reads. First-strand cDNA synthesis was performed from all RNA using the Mint cDNA synthesis kit, with priming by a TRBC-specific oligonucleotide. All cDNA was treated with uracil-DNA glycosylase and then went through a first 18-cycle PCR with the universal primers M1SS and BC2_uni_R. The original methods were these. Normalization of each sample was performed by random selection of 1 million high-quality reads, each carrying a distinct molecular identifier. Instead of being binned into consensus sequences, reads that shared molecular identifiers were thrown out. MiTCR, with a Q25 quality threshold and the strictest error-elimination algorithm, was used for CDR3 identification, clonotype clustering and error correction. A nonparametric unseen species model using Euler transformation provided a lower-bound estimate of total TCR beta diversity. The public reads were reprocessed in TCRdb via fastp at Q25 and MiXCR, keeping in-frame beta chains. Each entry merges the rows of one CDR3 protein and shows their most common DNA and genes. The authors' filters were not applied to this entry. This sample is represented by 550,000 to 700,000 distinct CDR3 sequences; roughly 28% of them were singletons. 18% of the sample goes to the ten largest clones.

The CDR3, from cysteine to phenylalanine, totals 13 residues. The sequence is cut down to CDR3 DNA, 39 bases in frame from base 1. CDR1 and CDR2 were assigned from the germline V gene as SQVTM and ANQGSEA. The junction carries 10 bases between V and J, which are trimmed by 4 bases and 6 bases respectively. A few counts support this clonotype. Which antigen it targets is not known. No clone much larger than this one lies a single base away; base qualities are absent. The 35 to 40 donors, aged roughly 6 to 100 years, were systemically healthy Caucasian individuals from Russia. Around 9.7 milliliters of peripheral blood were collected from each donor into EDTA-treated Vacutainer tubes. Ficoll-Paque density-gradient centrifugation was used to isolate PBMCs, with at least 7 million obtained per sample. Trizol reagent was used to extract total RNA from the PBMCs, yielding at least 5 micrograms per sample. The percentages of naive CD45RAhigh/CD27high T cells were determined by flow cytometry on a PBMC aliquot from every donor.

The sequence derives from a woman aged 65 to 85 in good health. The chain is made from TRBV29-1 and TRBJ1-6, with TRBD1 as a weak D call on 5 bases. Sequencing used blood. The nucleotides are TGCAGCGTTGCGGGGCAGCCTAATTCACCCCTCCACTTT. It is translated as CSVAGQPNSPLHF.